Presented here are 14 T cell receptor beta chains from one specimen sequenced in a study of identical twins. A single record per CDR3 protein comes from TCRdb applying MiXCR to the 5' RACE reads. The data contain about 920,000 distinct CDR3 sequences, about 12% of them seen just once; the ten biggest clones take up around 1.6%. The data were also submitted as part of a second study, on yellow fever vaccine responses in identical twins.

Sequencing was carried out using PBMCs. The receptors stem from a woman aged 18-29 years in good health.

This clonotype has a handful of counts. This rearrangement joins TRBV28 to TRBJ1-3; a possible D gene is TRBD1 (5 bases). Trimming removed 9 bases from V and 0 bases from J, with 12 bases in between. Germline values: CDR1 MDHEN, CDR2 SYDVKM. This CDR3 spans 14 amino acids. CDR3 DNA: TGTGCCAGTACCCTGACAGCCTCTGGAAACACCATATATTTT. Its translation is CASTLTASGNTIYF.

This clonotype appeared a few times. The V and J genes are TRBV28 and TRBJ2-7; 7 bases match TRBD2. CDR3 length: 15 amino acids. Losses at the gene ends were 6 bases for V and 0 bases for J; bases not matched to a gene: 8. Germline V gives CDR1 MDHEN, CDR2 SYDVKM. CDR3 bases: TGTGCCAGCAGGGGGTACTGGGAGGGCTCCTACGAGCAGTACTTC. Residues: CASRGYWEGSYEQYF.

CDR3 sequence: CASSINAPGGLYEQYF. In nucleotides, the CDR3 is TGTGCCAGCAGCATCAACGCCCCCGGAGGTCTTTACGAGCAGTACTTC. The chain employs TRBV25-1 and TRBJ2-7; D might be TRBD2 (5 bases). Trimming left V 6 bases short and J 4 bases short, with 22 bases between. Germline CDR1 reads MGHDK; CDR2 reads SYGVNS. The CDR3 loop spans 16 amino acids.

This clonotype was seen more than once but under ten times. J is TRBJ2-7 and V is TRBV6-4, with D unresolved. This CDR3 has 15 amino acids. Germline V CDR1 and CDR2: MRHNA, SNTAGT. Between the trimmed V and J ends, which lost 4 bases and 3 bases, there was a span of 16 bases. CDR3 DNA sequence: TGTGCCAGCAGTGGCAGGTTGGGGATGGTCTACGAGCAGTACGTC. Translation: CASSGRLGMVYEQYV.

In this sample, this clonotype turned up a few times. This chain uses TRBV2 with TRBJ1-5, with D unclear. Between the trimmed V and J ends, which lost 0 bases and 5 bases, there was a span of 14 bases. CDR3 size: 16 residues. Germline loops: CDR1 SNHLY, CDR2 FYNNEI. CDR3 region: CASSEAPPLRHQPQHF. The CDR3 DNA reads as TGTGCCAGCAGTGAAGCCCCACCATTACGGCATCAGCCCCAGCATTTT.

The genes are TRBV7-6 and TRBJ2-2, with D possibly TRBD1 on 6 matching bases. The CDR3 runs 14 residues. With 10 bases removed from V and 1 base from J, the gap between germline ends came to 13 bases. CDR1 and CDR2 from the germline V gene are SGHVS and FNYEAQ. The CDR3 DNA reads as TGTGCCACCTCAGACAGGAAGAACACCGGGGAGCTGTTTTTT. This codes for CATSDRKNTGELFF.

This clonotype showed up just a few times. V is TRBV6-1 and J is TRBJ1-2; TRBD1 is a possible D gene (6 bases). V dropped 6 bases and J dropped 3 bases, with 11 bases sitting between them. This CDR3 region has 13 residues. Germline CDR1 is MNHNS and CDR2 is SASEGT. The chain's CDR3 is CASRVDRDYGYTF. CDR3 bases: TGTGCCAGCAGAGTGGACAGAGACTATGGCTACACCTTC.

This clonotype was counted at least ten times. The chain is built from TRBV12-3 or TRBV12-4 and TRBJ1-1; possible D gene TRBD1, 6 bases. This CDR3 is built from 12 residues. Trimming stripped 6 bases from V and 7 bases from J, with 12 bases between. CDR3 DNA: TGTGCCAGCAGGGATGTAGGGGGTGAAGCTTTCTTT. Protein product: CASRDVGGEAFF.

This clonotype was detected a few times. The chain combines TRBV20-1 with TRBJ1-1; no firm D call. The CDR3 runs 14 residues. Germline lookup yields CDR1 DFQATT and CDR2 SNEGSKA (reference sequence). V gave up 6 bases and J gave up 0 bases, with 14 bases separating them. In nucleotides, the CDR3 is TGCAGTGCCACCGGAGGTGGGGTGAACACTGAAGCTTTCTTT. This translates into CSATGGGVNTEAFF.

The rearrangement uses TRBV7-9 and TRBJ1-6, with D tentatively TRBD1 (5 bases). The germline gives CDR1 SEHNR, CDR2 FQNEAQ (reference sequence). The CDR3 runs 16 residues. V dropped 1 base and J dropped 10 bases, with 17 bases sitting between them. CDR3 coding DNA: TGTGCCAGCAGCTTAGGCGCAGGGATGCCCCGATCACCCCTCCACTTT. The encoded protein is CASSLGAGMPRSPLHF. The variable domain in full, completed from reference TRBV7-9 and TRBJ1-6, reads DTGVSQNPRHKITKRGQNVTFRCDPISEHNRLYWYRQTLGQGPEFLTYFQNEAQLEKSRLLSDRFSAERPKGSFSTLEIQRTEQGDSAMYLCASSLGAGMPRSPLHFGNGTRLTVT.

In its sample, this clonotype was seen many times. The genes are TRBV28 and TRBJ2-5; no clear D. Trimming left V 6 bases short and J 2 bases short, with 13 bases between. The CDR3 runs to 14 residues. Germline loops: CDR1 MDHEN, CDR2 SYDVKM. CDR3 coding DNA: TGTGCCAGCAGCCCTTCGCACAGTCAAGAGACCCAGTACTTC. It translates to CASSPSHSQETQYF. Filled out from reference TRBV28 and TRBJ2-5, the complete variable domain reads DVKVTQSSRYLVKRTGEKVFLECVQDMDHENMFWYRQDPGLGLRLIYFSYDVKMKEKGDIPEGYSVSREKKERFSLILESASTNQTSMYLCASSPSHSQETQYFGPGTRLLVL.

This clonotype turned up a few times. V usage is TRBV10-1 and J usage is TRBJ2-7; 8 bases agree with TRBD2. This CDR3 contains 13 residues. J was trimmed by 5 bases and V by 10 bases; bases with no gene match: 10. Germline V gene data show CDR1 as WNHNN and CDR2 as SYGVQD (reference sequence). The CDR3 loop is CATVSGSSDEQYF. CDR3 coding DNA: TGCGCCACCGTCAGCGGGAGTTCTGACGAGCAGTACTTC.

V and J are TRBV2 and TRBJ2-7; D perhaps matches TRBD1 (5 bases). Germline V lookup: CDR1 SNHLY, CDR2 FYNNEI. The CDR3 has 16 amino acids. The ends were cut back, 6 bases at V and 4 bases at J, with 22 bases in the middle. The DNA for the CDR3 is TGTGCCAGCAGGCTGGAAACAGGAAAAGGCGGATACGAGCAGTACTTC. This codes for CASRLETGKGGYEQYF.

In this sample, this clonotype turned up a few times. The V call is TRBV7-2, the J call TRBJ1-4; 8 nucleotides line up with TRBD1. From germline, CDR1 is SGHTA and CDR2 FQGNSA. Losses at the gene ends were 5 bases for V and 7 bases for J; bases not matched to a gene: 6. The CDR3 runs to 14 residues. The CDR3 DNA follows: TGTGCCAGCAGCCAACAGGGGGGGGCTGAAAAACTGTTTTTT. Encoded protein: CASSQQGGAEKLFF. The full variable domain, in which reference TRBV7-2 and TRBJ1-4 provide the parts outside the CDR3, is GAGVSQSPSNKVTEKGKDVELRCDPISGHTALYWYRQSLGQGLEFLIYFQGNSAPDKSGLPSDRFSAERTGGSVSTLTIQRTQQEDSAVYLCASSQQGGAEKLFFGSGTQLSVL.